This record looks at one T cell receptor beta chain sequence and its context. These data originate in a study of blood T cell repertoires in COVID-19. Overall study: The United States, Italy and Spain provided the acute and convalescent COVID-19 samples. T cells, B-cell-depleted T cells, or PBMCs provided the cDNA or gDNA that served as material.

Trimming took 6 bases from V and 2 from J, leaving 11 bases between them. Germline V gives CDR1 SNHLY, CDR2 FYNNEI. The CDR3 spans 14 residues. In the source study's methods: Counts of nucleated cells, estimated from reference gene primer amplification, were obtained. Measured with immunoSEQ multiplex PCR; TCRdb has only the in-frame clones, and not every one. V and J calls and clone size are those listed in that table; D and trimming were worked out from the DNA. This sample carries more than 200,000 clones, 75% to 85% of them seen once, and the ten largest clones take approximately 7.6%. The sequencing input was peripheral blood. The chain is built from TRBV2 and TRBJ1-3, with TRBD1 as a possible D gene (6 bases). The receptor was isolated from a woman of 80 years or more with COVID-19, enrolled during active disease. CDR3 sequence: CASSADSPGNTIYF. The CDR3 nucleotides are TGTGCCAGCAGCGCGGACAGTCCTGGAAACACCATATATTTT.